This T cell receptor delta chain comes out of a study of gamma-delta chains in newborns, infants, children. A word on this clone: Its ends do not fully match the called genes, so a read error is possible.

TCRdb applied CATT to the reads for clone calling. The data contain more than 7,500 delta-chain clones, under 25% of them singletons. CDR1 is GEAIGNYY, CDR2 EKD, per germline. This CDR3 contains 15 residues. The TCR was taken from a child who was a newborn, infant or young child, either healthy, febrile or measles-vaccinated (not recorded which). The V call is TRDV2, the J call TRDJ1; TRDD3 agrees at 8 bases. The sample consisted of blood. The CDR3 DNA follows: TGTGCCTGTGACACCCTGGGGGAGAAAACCGATAAACCCATCTTT. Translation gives CACDTLGEKTDKPIF.